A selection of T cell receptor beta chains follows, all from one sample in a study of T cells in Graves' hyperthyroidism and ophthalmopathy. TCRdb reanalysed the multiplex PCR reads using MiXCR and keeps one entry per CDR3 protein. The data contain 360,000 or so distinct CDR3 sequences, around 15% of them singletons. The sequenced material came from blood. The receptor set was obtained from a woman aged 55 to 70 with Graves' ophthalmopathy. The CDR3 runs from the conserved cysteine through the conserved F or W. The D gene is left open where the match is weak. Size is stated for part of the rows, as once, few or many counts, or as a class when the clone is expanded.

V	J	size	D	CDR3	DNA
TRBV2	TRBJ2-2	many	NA	CASSPEARGTGELFF	TGTGCCAGCAGTCCGGAGGCTAGGGGCACCGGGGAGCTGTTTTTT
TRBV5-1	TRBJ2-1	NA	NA	CASSLGDSQYNEQFF	TGCGCCAGCAGCTTGGGGGACTCTCAATACAATGAGCAGTTCTTC
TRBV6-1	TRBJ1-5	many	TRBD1	CASSTGQGRQPQHF	TGTGCCAGCAGCACTGGACAGGGGAGGCAGCCCCAGCATTTT
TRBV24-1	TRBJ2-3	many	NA	CATGGSPTDTQYF	TGTGCCACCGGGGGGAGTCCCACAGATACGCAGTATTTT
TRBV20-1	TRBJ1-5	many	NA	CSASGGYGNQPQHF	TGCAGTGCAAGCGGCGGGTACGGCAATCAGCCCCAGCATTTT
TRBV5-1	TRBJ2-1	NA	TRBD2	CASSPTALAGRLWDEQFF	TGCGCCAGCAGCCCCACCGCCCTAGCGGGGCGCCTTTGGGATGAGCAGTTCTTC
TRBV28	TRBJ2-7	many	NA	CASSPVRHYEQYF	TGTGCCAGCAGTCCTGTCAGGCACTACGAGCAGTACTTC
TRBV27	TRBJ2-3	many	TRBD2	CASRSIASGSRADTQYF	TGTGCCAGCAGATCAATCGCTAGCGGGAGTAGGGCAGATACGCAGTATTTT
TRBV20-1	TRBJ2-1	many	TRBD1	CSATTTGVGQGSNEQFF	TGCAGTGCTACTACCACCGGCGTAGGACAGGGGTCCAATGAGCAGTTCTTC
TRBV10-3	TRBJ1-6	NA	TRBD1	CAIRGGTGYNSPLHF	TGTGCCATCAGGGGTGGGACAGGTTATAATTCACCCCTCCACTTT
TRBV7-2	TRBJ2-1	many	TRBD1	CASSWTGVPYNEQFF	TGTGCCAGCAGCTGGACAGGGGTCCCATACAATGAGCAGTTCTTC
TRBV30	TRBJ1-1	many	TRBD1	CASRDQGQGEAFF	TGTGCCTCAAGAGACCAGGGACAGGGCGAAGCTTTCTTT
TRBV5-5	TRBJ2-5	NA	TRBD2	CASSRAVAGVETQYF	TGTGCCAGCAGCCGGGCGGTAGCGGGAGTGGAGACCCAGTACTTC
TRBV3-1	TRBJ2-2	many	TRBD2	CASSARWEGPSGELFF	TGTGCCAGCAGCGCACGGTGGGAGGGCCCGTCCGGGGAGCTGTTTTTT
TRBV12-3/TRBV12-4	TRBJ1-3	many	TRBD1	CASSSRLTGTGGRGNTIYF	TGTGCCAGCAGTTCTCGACTCACCGGGACAGGGGGCAGGGGAAACACCATATATTTT
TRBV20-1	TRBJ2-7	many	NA	CSAGTDYEQYF	TGCAGTGCTGGGACGGACTACGAGCAGTACTTC
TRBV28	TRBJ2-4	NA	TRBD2	CASAGVGSAKNIQYF	TGTGCCAGTGCGGGAGTGGGATCGGCCAAAAACATTCAGTACTTC
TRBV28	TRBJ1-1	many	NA	CASSSGTSNTEAFF	TGTGCCAGCAGTTCGGGGACATCAAACACTGAAGCTTTCTTT
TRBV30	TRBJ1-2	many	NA	CAWRDSPNYGYTF	TGTGCCTGGAGGGACTCACCGAACTATGGCTACACCTTC
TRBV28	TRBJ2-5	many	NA	CASSLDHWETQYF	TGTGCCAGCAGTTTAGATCACTGGGAGACCCAGTACTTC
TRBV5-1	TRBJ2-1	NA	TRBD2	CAGSLPLAGVEQFF	TGCGCCGGCAGCTTGCCACTAGCGGGAGTTGAGCAGTTCTTC
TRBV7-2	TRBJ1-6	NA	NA	CASSLELGGSRFSSYNSPLHF	TGTGCCAGCAGCTTAGAACTAGGGGGGAGCCGATTTAGCTCCTATAATTCACCCCTCCACTTT
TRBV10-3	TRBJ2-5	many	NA	CAISDPPGPKETQYF	TGTGCCATCAGTGACCCCCCGGGACCGAAAGAGACCCAGTACTTC
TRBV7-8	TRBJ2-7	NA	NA	CASRPKHRDPPERSYEQYF	TGTGCCAGCAGGCCTAAACACCGGGACCCACCGGAGCGGTCCTACGAGCAGTACTTC